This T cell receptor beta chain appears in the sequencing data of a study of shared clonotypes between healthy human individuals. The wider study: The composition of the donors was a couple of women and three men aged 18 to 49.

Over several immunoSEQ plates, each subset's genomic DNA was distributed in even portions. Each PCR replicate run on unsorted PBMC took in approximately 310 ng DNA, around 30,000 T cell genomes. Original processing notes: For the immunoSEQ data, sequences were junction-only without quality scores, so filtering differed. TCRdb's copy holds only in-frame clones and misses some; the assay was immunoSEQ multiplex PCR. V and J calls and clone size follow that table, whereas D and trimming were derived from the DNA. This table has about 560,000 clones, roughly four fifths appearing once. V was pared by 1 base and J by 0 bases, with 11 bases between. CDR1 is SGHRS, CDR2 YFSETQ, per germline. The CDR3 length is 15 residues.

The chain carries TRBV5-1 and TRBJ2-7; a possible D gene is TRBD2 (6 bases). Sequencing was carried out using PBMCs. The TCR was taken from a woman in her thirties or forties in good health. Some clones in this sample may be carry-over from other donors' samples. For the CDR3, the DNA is TGCGCCAGCAGCTTGAACGCGGGAAGCTCCTACGAGCAGTACTTC. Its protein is CASSLNAGSSYEQYF.